What follows describes a single TCR beta chain. The antigen is not known. From the 5' RACE reads, TCRdb called clonotypes with MiXCR, one entry per CDR3 protein. The table lists around 470,000 distinct CDR3 sequences, 13% to 15% of them singletons, with 0.5% to 0.65% in the top ten. This record belongs to a study of identical twins. The study's findings and limits: Without tracking the same donors, conclusions rested on cross-sectional statistical analysis.

The CDR3 contains 16 residues. Per the germline V gene, CDR1 is KGHDR and CDR2 is SFDVKD. V lost 1 base to trimming and J lost 9 bases, with 18 bases between them. These same data were also listed under a study on yellow fever vaccine responses in identical twins. That paper notes: Reportedly, twins' vaccine T cell responses looked partly convergent and partly personalized.

Material for sequencing was CD4+ T cells sorted from blood. The rearrangement links TRBV24-1 to TRBJ2-1; D might be TRBD2 (7 bases). The clonotype originates from a woman aged 18-30 years in good health. The CDR3 protein is CATSDLGGTTPPEQFF. The CDR3 coding sequence is TGTGCCACCAGTGATTTAGGGGGGACTACCCCCCCTGAGCAGTTCTTC.